This is a list of T cell receptor beta chains from one sample in a study of breast tumors, draining lymph nodes, adjacent tissues. Via MiXCR, TCRdb re-called the multiplex PCR reads, giving one row per CDR3 protein. The profile covers about 15,000 distinct CDR3 sequences, with about 60% appearing a single time and roughly 30% taken by the ten largest. Source material: tumor-adjacent breast tissue. The receptors here all came from a female donor with breast cancer. Some clones in this sample may be carry-over from other donors' samples. CDR3s include the opening cysteine and the closing phenylalanine or tryptophan. D genes are given only for firm matches. Size is omitted from some rows. Given values are once, few, many or a class for expanded clones.

d_call	clone_size	j_call	v_call	cdr3_nt	cdr3_aa
-	-	TRBJ1-2	TRBV11-2	TGTGCCAGCAGCCAACAGAGCCTCGGTGGCTACACCTTC	CASSQQSLGGYTF
TRBD1	many	TRBJ2-2	TRBV10-3	TGTGCCATCAGTGAGTCGATCGGGACAGGGGGTTCAACCGGGGAGCTGTTTTTT	CAISESIGTGGSTGELFF
-	-	TRBJ2-2	TRBV6-6	TGTGCCAGCAGTTTTCCCATCCGTACTAGCAGTGGCACCGGGGAGCTGTTTTTT	CASSFPIRTSSGTGELFF
-	-	TRBJ2-5	TRBV24-1	TGTGCCACCAGTGAGGCAGGAGAGACCCAGTACTTC	CATSEAGETQYF
TRBD2	-	TRBJ2-1	TRBV9	TGTGCCAGCAGCGTAGATCTAGCGGGGTTCAATGAGCAGTTCTTC	CASSVDLAGFNEQFF
-	-	TRBJ2-7	TRBV5-6	TGTGCCAGCAGCCCACCAGCCGTTCCCGAGCAGTACTTC	CASSPPAVPEQYF
-	medium-sized	TRBJ1-3	TRBV20-1	TGCAGTGCCCCGAACTCTGGAAACACCATATATTTT	CSAPNSGNTIYF
-	-	TRBJ1-3	TRBV2	TGTGCCAGCTCCCGACAGGACCTCTCTGGAAACACCATATATTTT	CASSRQDLSGNTIYF
TRBD2	many	TRBJ2-3	TRBV19	TGTGCCAGTAGGCGGCTAGCGGGGGTCGATACGCAGTATTTT	CASRRLAGVDTQYF
TRBD1	many	TRBJ1-4	TRBV6-5	TGTGCCAGCAGTCGTACAGGGGTAGCTAATGAAAAACTGTTTTTT	CASSRTGVANEKLFF
TRBD1	many	TRBJ1-2	TRBV24-1	TGTGCCACGGAGGGACGGACAGGAGTCTACTATGGCTACACCTTC	CATEGRTGVYYGYTF
-	-	TRBJ2-3	TRBV7-3	TGTGCCAGCAGCGCGCGACCGGGTATCACAGATACGCAGTATTTT	CASSARPGITDTQYF
-	-	TRBJ2-7	TRBV20-1	TGCAGTGCTAGAGGGTTGAGTGACGAGCAGTACTTC	CSARGLSDEQYF
-	-	TRBJ1-5	TRBV15	TGTGCCACCAGCAGAAACCGGGACAGCAATCAGCCCCAGCATTTT	CATSRNRDSNQPQHF
-	once	TRBJ2-3	TRBV19	TGTGCCAGTAGTACCAGATCTGCAGATACGCAGTATTTT	CASSTRSADTQYF
-	many	TRBJ1-2	TRBV6-1	TGTGCCAGCAGTCAATGGGGGGGGGGGATCAGCTATGGCTACACCTTC	CASSQWGGGISYGYTF
TRBD2	-	TRBJ2-1	TRBV19	TGTGCCAGTAGTATAGGGGCTAGCGGGAAGGAGCAGTTCTTC	CASSIGASGKEQFF
-	-	TRBJ1-2	TRBV10-2	TGCGCCAGCAGTGATCAGGGTAACTATGGCTACACCTTC	CASSDQGNYGYTF
TRBD1	once	TRBJ1-6	TRBV10-3	TGTGCCACCAGACAGGGGGCGGATTCACCCCTCCACTTT	CATRQGADSPLHF
-	-	TRBJ1-5	TRBV19	TGTGCCAGTGGAAACCAGCCCCAGCATTTT	CASGNQPQHF
-	medium-sized	TRBJ2-5	TRBV24-1	TGTGCCACCAGTGATCGTGTCTTAAGCGGGGAGACCCAGTACTTC	CATSDRVLSGETQYF
-	once	TRBJ2-1	TRBV9	TGTGCCAGCAGCCCTAATGAGGGCTATGAGCAGTTCTTC	CASSPNEGYEQFF
TRBD1	many	TRBJ1-2	TRBV15	TGTGCCACCAGCAGAGACAGGGGGTATGGCTACACCTTC	CATSRDRGYGYTF
-	-	TRBJ2-7	TRBV15	TGTGCCACCAGCAGAGAGTGGGACATCTCCTACGAGCAGTACTTC	CATSREWDISYEQYF
TRBD1	-	TRBJ2-7	TRBV7-9	TGTGCCAGCAGCTTCGGGACAGGGTTTTCCTACGAGCAGTACTTC	CASSFGTGFSYEQYF
TRBD2	-	TRBJ2-7	TRBV13	TGTGCCAGCAACGAAGAGGGGGTTGGGACTAGCGGGGACTCCTACGAGCAGTACTTC	CASNEEGVGTSGDSYEQYF
-	-	TRBJ2-7	TRBV5-1	TGCGCCAGCAGCTTACTGGGGGACTACGAGCAGTACTTC	CASSLLGDYEQYF